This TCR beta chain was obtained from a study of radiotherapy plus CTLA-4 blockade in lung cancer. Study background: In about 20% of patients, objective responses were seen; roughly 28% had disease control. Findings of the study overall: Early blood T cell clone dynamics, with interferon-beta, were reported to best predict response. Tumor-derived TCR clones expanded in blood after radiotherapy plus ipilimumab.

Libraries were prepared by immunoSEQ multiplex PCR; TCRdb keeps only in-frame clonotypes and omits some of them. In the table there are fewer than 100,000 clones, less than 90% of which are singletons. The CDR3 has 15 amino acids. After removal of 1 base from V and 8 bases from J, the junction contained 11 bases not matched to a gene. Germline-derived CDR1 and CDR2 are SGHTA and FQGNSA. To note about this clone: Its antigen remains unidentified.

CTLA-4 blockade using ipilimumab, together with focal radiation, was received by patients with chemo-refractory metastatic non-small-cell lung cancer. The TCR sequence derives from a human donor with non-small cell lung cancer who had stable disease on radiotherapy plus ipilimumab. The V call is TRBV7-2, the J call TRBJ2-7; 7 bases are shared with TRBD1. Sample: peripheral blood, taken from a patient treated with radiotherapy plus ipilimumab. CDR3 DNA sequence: TGTGCCAGCAGCTTAGAGGGACAGCCACCTACGAAGCAGTACTTC. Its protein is CASSLEGQPPTKQYF.